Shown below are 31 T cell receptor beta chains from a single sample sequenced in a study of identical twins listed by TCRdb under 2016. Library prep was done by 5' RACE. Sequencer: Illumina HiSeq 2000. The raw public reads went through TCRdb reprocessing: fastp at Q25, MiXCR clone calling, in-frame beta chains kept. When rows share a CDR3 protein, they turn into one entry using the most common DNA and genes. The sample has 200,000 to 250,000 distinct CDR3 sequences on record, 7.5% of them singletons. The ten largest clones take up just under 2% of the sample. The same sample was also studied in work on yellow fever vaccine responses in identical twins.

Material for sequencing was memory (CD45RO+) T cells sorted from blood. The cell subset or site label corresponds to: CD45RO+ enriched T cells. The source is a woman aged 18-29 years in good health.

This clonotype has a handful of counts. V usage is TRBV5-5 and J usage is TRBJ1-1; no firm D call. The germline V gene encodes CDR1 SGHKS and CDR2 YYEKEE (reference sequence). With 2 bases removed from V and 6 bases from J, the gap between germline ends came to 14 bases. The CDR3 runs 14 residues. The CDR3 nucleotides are TGTGCCAGCAGCTTTGAGTGGGCGCATCCTGAAGCTTTCTTT. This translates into CASSFEWAHPEAFF.

The CDR3 spells CATSDGGIQETQYF. The CDR3 DNA reads as TGTGCCACCAGTGATGGGGGGATCCAAGAGACCCAGTACTTC. This sequence joins TRBV24-1 and TRBJ2-5, with a weak D call TRBD2 (6 bases). Trimming took 3 bases from V and 1 from J, leaving 8 bases between them. CDR1 KGHDR and CDR2 SFDVKD come from the germline V gene. The CDR3 extends over 14 amino acids.

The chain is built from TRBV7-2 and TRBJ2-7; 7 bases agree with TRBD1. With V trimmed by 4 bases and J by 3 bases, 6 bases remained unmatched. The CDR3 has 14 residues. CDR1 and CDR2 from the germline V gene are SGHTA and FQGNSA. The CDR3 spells CASSSRDRRYEQYF. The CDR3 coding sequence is TGTGCCAGCAGCTCCCGGGACAGACGCTACGAGCAGTACTTC.

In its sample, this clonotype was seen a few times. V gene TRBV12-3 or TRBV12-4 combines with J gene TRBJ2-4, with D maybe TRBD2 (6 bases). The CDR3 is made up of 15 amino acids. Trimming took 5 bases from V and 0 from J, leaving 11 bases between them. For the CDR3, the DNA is TGTGCCAGCAGTCCCGGGAGACTAGCCAAAAACATTCAGTACTTC. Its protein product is CASSPGRLAKNIQYF.

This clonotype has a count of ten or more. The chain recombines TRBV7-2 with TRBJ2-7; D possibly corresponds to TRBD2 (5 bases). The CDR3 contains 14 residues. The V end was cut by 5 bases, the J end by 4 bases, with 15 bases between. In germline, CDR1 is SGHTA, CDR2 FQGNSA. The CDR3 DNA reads TGTGCCAGCAGCCCACCAAACACGGGATACGAGCAGTACTTC. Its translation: CASSPPNTGYEQYF.

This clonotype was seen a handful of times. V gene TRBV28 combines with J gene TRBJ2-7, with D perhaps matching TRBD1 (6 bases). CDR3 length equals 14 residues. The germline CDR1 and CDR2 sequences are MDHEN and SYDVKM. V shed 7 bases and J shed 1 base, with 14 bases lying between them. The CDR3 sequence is CASNPVGQSYEQYF. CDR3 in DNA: TGTGCCAGCAATCCGGTGGGACAATCCTACGAGCAGTACTTC. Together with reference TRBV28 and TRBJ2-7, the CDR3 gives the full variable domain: DVKVTQSSRYLVKRTGEKVFLECVQDMDHENMFWYRQDPGLGLRLIYFSYDVKMKEKGDIPEGYSVSREKKERFSLILESASTNQTSMYLCASNPVGQSYEQYFGPGTRLTVT.

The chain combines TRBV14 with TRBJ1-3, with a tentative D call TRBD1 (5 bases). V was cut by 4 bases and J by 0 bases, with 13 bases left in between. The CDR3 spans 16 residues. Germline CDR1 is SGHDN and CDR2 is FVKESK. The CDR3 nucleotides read TGTGCCAGCAGCCTTAAACAGGCGAACTCTGGAAACACCATATATTTT. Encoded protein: CASSLKQANSGNTIYF.

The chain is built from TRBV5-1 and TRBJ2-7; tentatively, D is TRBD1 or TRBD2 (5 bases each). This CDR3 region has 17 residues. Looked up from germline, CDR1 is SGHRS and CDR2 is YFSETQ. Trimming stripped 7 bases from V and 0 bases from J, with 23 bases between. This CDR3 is CASAFQWGAGTSYEQYF. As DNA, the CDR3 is TGCGCCAGCGCCTTCCAGTGGGGAGCCGGGACCTCCTACGAGCAGTACTTC.

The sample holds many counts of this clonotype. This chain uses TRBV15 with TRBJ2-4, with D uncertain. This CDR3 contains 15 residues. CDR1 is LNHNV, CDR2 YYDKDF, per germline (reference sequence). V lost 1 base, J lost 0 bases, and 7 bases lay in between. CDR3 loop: CATSRVDRAKNIQYF. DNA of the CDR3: TGTGCCACCAGCAGAGTGGACCGAGCCAAAAACATTCAGTACTTC.

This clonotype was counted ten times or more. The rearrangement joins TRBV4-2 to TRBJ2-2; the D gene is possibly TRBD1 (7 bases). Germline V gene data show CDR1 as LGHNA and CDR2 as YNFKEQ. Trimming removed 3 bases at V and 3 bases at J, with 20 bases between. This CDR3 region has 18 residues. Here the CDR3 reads CASSHPRGLGGHTGELFF. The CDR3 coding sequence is TGTGCCAGCAGCCATCCTAGGGGGCTGGGGGGCCACACCGGGGAGCTGTTTTTT.

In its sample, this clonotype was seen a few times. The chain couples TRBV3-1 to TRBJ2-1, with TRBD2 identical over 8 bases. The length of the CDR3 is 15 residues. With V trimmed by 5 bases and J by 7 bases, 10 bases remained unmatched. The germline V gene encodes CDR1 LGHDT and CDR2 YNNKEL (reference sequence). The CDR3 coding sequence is TGTGCCAGCAGCGCTCCCAGCGGGAGAGGAAATGAGCAGTTCTTC. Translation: CASSAPSGRGNEQFF.

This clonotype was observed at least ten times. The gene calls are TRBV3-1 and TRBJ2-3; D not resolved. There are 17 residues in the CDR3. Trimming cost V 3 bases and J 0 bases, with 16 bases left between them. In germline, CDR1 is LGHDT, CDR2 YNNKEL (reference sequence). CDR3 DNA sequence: TGTGCCAGCAGCCACCCAGACAAGACCCCTAGCACAGATACGCAGTATTTT. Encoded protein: CASSHPDKTPSTDTQYF.

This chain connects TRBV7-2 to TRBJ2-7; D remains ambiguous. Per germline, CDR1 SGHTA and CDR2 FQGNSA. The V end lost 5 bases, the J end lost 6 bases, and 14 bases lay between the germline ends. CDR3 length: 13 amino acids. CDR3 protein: CASSQTWFGEQYF. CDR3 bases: TGTGCCAGCAGCCAGACCTGGTTCGGCGAGCAGTACTTC.

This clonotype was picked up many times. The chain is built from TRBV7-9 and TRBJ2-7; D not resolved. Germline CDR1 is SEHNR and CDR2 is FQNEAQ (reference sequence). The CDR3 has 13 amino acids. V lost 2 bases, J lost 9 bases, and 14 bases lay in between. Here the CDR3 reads CASSLTPDLRQYF. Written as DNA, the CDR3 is TGTGCCAGCAGCTTAACCCCAGACTTGAGGCAGTACTTC.

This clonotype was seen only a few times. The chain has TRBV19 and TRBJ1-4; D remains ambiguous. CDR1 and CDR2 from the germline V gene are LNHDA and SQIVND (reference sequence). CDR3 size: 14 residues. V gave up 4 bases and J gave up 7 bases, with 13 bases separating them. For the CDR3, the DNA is TGTGCCAGTAGTACTTCCGGACGGACTGAAAAACTGTTTTTT. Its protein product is CASSTSGRTEKLFF.

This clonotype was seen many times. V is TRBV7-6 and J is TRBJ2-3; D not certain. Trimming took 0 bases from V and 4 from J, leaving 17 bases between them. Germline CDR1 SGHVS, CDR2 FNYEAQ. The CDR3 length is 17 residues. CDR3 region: CASSLAVAGGRSDTQYF. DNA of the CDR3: TGTGCCAGCAGCTTAGCCGTCGCAGGTGGTCGGTCAGATACGCAGTATTTT. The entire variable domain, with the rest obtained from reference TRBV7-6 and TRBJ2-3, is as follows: GAGVSQSPRYKVTKRGQDVALRCDPISGHVSLYWYRQALGQGPEFLTYFNYEAQQDKSGLPNDRFSAERPEGSISTLTIQRTEQRDSAMYRCASSLAVAGGRSDTQYFGPGTRLTVL.

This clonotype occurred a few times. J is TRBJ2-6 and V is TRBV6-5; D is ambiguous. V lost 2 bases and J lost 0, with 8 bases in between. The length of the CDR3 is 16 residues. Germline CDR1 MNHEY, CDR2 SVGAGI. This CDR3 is CASSYDGTSGANVLTF. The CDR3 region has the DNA TGTGCCAGCAGTTACGACGGCACCTCTGGGGCCAACGTCCTGACTTTC.

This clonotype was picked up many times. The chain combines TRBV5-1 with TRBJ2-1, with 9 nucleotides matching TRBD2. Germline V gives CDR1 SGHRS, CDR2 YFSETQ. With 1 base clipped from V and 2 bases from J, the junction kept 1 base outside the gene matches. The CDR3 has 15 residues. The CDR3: CASSLSGRTYNEQFF. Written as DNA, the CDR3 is TGCGCCAGCAGCTTGAGCGGGAGGACCTACAATGAGCAGTTCTTC.

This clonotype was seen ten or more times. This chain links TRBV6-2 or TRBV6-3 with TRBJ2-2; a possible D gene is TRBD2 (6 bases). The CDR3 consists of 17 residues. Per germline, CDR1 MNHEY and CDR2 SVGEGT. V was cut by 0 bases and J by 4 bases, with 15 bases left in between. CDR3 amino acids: CASSYSLAGRSTGELFF. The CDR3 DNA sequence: TGTGCCAGCAGTTACTCGTTGGCAGGGAGGTCCACCGGGGAGCTGTTTTTT.

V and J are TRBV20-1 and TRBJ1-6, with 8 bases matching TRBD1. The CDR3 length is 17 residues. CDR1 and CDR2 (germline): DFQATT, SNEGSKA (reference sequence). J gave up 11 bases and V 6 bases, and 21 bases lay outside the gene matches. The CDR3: CSAHAARTGTGRTPLHF. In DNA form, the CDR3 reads TGCAGTGCCCACGCTGCCCGGACAGGGACGGGTAGGACACCCCTCCACTTT.

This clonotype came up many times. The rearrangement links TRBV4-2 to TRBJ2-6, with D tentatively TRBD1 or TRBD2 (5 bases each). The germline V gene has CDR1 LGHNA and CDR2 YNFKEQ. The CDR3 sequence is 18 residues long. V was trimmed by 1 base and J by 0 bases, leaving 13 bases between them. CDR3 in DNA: TGTGCCAGCAGCCAAGTAGGGACGGAGAGCTCTGGGGCCAACGTCCTGACTTTC. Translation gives CASSQVGTESSGANVLTF.

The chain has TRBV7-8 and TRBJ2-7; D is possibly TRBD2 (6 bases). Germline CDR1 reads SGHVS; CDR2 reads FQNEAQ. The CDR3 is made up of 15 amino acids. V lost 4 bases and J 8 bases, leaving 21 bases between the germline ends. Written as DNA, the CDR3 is TGTGCCAGCAGCTCCCAACCCGGGGGTGATTTTAAGCAGTACTTC. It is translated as CASSSQPGGDFKQYF.

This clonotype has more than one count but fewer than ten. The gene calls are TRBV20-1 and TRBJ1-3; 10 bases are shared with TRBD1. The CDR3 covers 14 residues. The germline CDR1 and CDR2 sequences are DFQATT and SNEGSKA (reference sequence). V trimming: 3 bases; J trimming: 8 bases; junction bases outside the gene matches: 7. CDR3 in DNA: TGCAGTGCTAGGGACAGGGGGAATATACACACCATATATTTT. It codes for CSARDRGNIHTIYF.

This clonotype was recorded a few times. This CDR3 is CASSLVPGGGARGEQYF. In DNA form, the CDR3 reads TGTGCCAGCAGCTTAGTTCCGGGAGGAGGCGCTAGGGGCGAGCAGTACTTC. This sequence joins TRBV7-8 and TRBJ2-7; 7 bases map to TRBD2. Germline lookup yields CDR1 SGHVS and CDR2 FQNEAQ. V shed 1 base and J 6 bases; nucleotides not matched to a gene: 15. The length of the CDR3 is 17 residues.

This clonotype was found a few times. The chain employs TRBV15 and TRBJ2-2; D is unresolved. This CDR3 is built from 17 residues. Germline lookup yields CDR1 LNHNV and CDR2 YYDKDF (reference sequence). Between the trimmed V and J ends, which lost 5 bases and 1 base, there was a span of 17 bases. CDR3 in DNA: TGTGCCACCAGCGGACGGAACCCTTGGGGGAACACCGGGGAGCTGTTTTTT. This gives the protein CATSGRNPWGNTGELFF.

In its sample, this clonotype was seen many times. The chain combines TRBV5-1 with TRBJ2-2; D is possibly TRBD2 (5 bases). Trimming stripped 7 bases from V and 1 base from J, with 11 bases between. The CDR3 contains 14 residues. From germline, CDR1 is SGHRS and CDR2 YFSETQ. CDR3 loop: CASGLARNTGELFF. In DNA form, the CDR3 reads TGCGCCAGCGGGCTAGCCCGGAACACCGGGGAGCTGTTTTTT.

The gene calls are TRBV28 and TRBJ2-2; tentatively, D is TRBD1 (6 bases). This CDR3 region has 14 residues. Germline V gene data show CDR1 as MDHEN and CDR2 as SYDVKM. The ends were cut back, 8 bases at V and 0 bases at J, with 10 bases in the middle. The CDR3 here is CASLDRSNTGELFF. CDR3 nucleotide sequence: TGTGCCAGCCTGGACAGATCGAACACCGGGGAGCTGTTTTTT.

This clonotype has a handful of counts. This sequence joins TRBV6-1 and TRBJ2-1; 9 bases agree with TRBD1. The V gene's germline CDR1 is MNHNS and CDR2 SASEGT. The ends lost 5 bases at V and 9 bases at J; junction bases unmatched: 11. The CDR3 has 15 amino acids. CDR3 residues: CASSKGTGSLGEQFF. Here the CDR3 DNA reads TGTGCCAGCAGTAAAGGGACAGGGAGTTTAGGTGAGCAGTTCTTC.

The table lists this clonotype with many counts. The CDR3 bases are TGTGCCAGCAGTTCCCCGGGACAGAATCAGCCCCAGCATTTT. Protein: CASSSPGQNQPQHF. The J gene is TRBJ1-5, the V gene TRBV6-5, with TRBD1 matching over 7 bases. Germline CDR1 and CDR2: MNHEY and SVGAGI. The ends lost 4 bases at V and 4 bases at J; junction bases unmatched: 4. This CDR3 has 14 residues.

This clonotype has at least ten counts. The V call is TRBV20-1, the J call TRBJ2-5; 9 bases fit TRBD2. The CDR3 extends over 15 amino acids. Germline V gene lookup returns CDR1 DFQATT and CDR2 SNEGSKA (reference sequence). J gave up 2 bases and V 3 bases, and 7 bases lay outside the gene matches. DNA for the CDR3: TGCAGTGCTAGGGGTGGACTAGCGATTCAAGAGACCCAGTACTTC. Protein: CSARGGLAIQETQYF.

CDR3 nucleotides: TGTGCCAGCAGACCACTAGCGGGAGGGCCGGGTGAGCAGTACTTC. Translation: CASRPLAGGPGEQYF. The rearrangement joins TRBV6-2 or TRBV6-3 to TRBJ2-7, with 13 nucleotides matching TRBD2. The CDR3 covers 15 residues. Germline-derived CDR1 and CDR2 are MNHEY and SVGEGT. Trimming removed 6 bases from V and 7 bases from J; junction bases left unmatched: 9.